Following are 7 T cell receptor beta chains from one sample sequenced in a study of blood T cell repertoires in COVID-19. Libraries were prepared by immunoSEQ multiplex PCR; TCRdb keeps only in-frame clonotypes and omits some of them. The sample consists of about 90,000 clones, roughly 90% of them appearing once. The sample consisted of peripheral blood. The receptors originated from a middle-aged man with COVID-19, enrolled during active disease.

V gene TRBV27 combines with J gene TRBJ1-2; 7 nucleotides align to TRBD1. Germline CDR1 and CDR2: MNHEY and SMNVEV (reference sequence). V lost 6 bases and J lost 3; bases outside the gene matches: 7. The CDR3 runs to 14 residues. The CDR3 DNA reads TGTGCCAGCAGGCCCTTAGACAGGGACTATGGCTACACCTTC. It specifies CASRPLDRDYGYTF.

In this sample, this clone turned up a few times. The rearrangement joins TRBV3-1 (or the pseudogene TRBV3-2) to TRBJ2-7; 8 bases fit TRBD2. CDR1 and CDR2 (germline): LGHDT, YNNKEL (reference sequence). Losses at the gene ends were 2 bases for V and 3 bases for J; bases not matched to a gene: 9. The length of the CDR3 is 16 residues. This CDR3 reads CASSQYGLAGIYEQYF. Written as DNA, the CDR3 is TGTGCCAGCAGCCAATATGGTTTAGCGGGGATCTACGAGCAGTACTTC.

The rearrangement joins TRBV6-5 to TRBJ2-7, with D possibly being TRBD1 (5 bases). CDR1 and CDR2 from the germline V gene are MNHEY and SVGAGI. CDR3 length: 15 residues. V lost 0 bases, J lost 0 bases, and 9 bases lay in between. The CDR3 spells CASSYSGHLSYEQYF. CDR3 DNA: TGTGCCAGCAGTTACTCTGGACACCTCTCCTACGAGCAGTACTTC.

This chain joins TRBV19 and TRBJ2-2; 8 bases fit TRBD2. In germline, CDR1 is LNHDA, CDR2 SQIVND (reference sequence). V was clipped by 4 bases and J by 5 bases; unmatched bases: 12. This CDR3 has 17 residues. The CDR3 coding sequence is TGTGCCAGTAGTAATCTACTCGCGGGGGGTAATACCGGGGAGCTGTTTTTT. This codes for CASSNLLAGGNTGELFF.

The chain carries TRBV11-2 and TRBJ1-2; D remains ambiguous. Germline V gene sequence: CDR1 SGHAT, CDR2 FQNNGV. CDR3 length equals 13 residues. Between the trimmed V and J ends, which lost 1 base and 8 bases, there was a span of 11 bases. The CDR3 protein is CASSLVGRVGYTF. DNA for the CDR3: TGTGCCAGCAGCTTAGTGGGGAGGGTCGGCTACACCTTC.

The rearrangement links TRBV2 to TRBJ2-7, with D perhaps matching TRBD1 (5 bases). V lost 3 bases and J lost 6, with 9 bases in between. CDR1 is SNHLY and CDR2 is FYNNEI in the germline V gene. The CDR3 extends over 12 amino acids. Here the CDR3 DNA reads TGTGCCAGCAGTGAGGACAAAACCGAGCAGTACTTC. Residues: CASSEDKTEQYF.

This chain joins TRBV4-3 and TRBJ2-5; 7 bases match TRBD2. V lost 4 bases, J lost 4 bases, and 3 bases stayed unmatched. Germline CDR1 and CDR2: LGHNA and YSLEER. This CDR3 has 13 amino acids. CDR3 in DNA: TGCGCCAGCAGCCTGCGACTAGCAGAGACCCAGTACTTC. Translating gives CASSLRLAETQYF.